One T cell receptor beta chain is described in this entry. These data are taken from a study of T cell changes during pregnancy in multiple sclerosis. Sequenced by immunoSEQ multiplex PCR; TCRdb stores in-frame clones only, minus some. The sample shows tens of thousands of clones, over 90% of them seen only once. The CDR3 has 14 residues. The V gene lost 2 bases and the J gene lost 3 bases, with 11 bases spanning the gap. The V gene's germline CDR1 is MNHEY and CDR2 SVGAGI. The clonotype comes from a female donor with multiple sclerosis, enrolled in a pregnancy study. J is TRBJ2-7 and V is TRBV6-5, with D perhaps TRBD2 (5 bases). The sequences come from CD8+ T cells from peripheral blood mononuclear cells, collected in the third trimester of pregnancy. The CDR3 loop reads CASSYGGSDYEQYF. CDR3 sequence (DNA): TGTGCCAGCAGTTACGGCGGGTCTGACTACGAGCAGTACTTC.